Listed below are T cell receptor beta chains from one sample, sequenced in a study of Ad26.COV2.S vaccination and SARS-CoV-2 variants. Clones were sequenced by immunoSEQ multiplex PCR, and TCRdb holds only the in-frame ones, with some missing. The table has about 320,000 clones, 85% seen once. Sample: peripheral blood, taken in a trial of Ad26.COV2.S vaccine versus placebo. The receptor set was obtained from a person aged 18-65 years who received the Ad26.COV2.S COVID-19 vaccine or a placebo. The CDR3 runs from the conserved cysteine through the conserved F or W. The D gene is left open where the match is weak. Expanded clones get a size class; other rows say once, few or many, or leave the size out.

>-|once|TRBV6-5|TRBJ1-3
CASSYTRGQRDPTIYF
TGTGCCAGCAGTTATACCCGCGGCCAGCGTGATCCCACCATATATTTT
>TRBD1|-|TRBV19|TRBJ2-5
CASSMGQGIETQYF
TGTGCCAGTAGTATGGGACAGGGGATAGAGACCCAGTACTTC
>-|-|TRBV11-1|TRBJ2-7
CASSLRQSTYEQYF
TGTGCCAGCAGCTTACGACAGAGTACCTACGAGCAGTACTTC
>-|few|TRBV30|TRBJ2-1
CAAGPGGLYNEQFF
TGTGCCGCAGGCCCCGGGGGACTCTACAATGAGCAGTTCTTC
>-|-|TRBV7-9|TRBJ1-2
CASSFLGGEAQNGYTF
TGTGCCAGCAGCTTTCTTGGGGGGGAAGCGCAGAATGGCTACACCTTC
>TRBD1|-|TRBV19|TRBJ2-7
CASSDRAAYEQYF
TGTGCCAGTTCGGACAGGGCCGCCTACGAGCAGTACTTC
>-|few|TRBV7-6|TRBJ2-7
CASSFDPNSYEQYF
TGTGCCAGCAGCTTTGACCCAAACTCCTACGAGCAGTACTTC
>-|-|TRBV11-2|TRBJ1-2
CASTLQPSYGYTF
TGTGCCAGCACCCTTCAGCCTTCCTATGGCTACACCTTC
>-|-|TRBV5-1|TRBJ2-7
CASSLLPGDSYEQYF
TGCGCCAGCAGCTTGCTTCCAGGGGACTCCTACGAGCAGTACTTC
>TRBD1|-|TRBV18|TRBJ2-6
CASSFRGSSGANVLTF
TGTGCCAGCTCATTCAGGGGGTCCTCTGGGGCCAACGTCCTGACTTTC
>-|few|TRBV28|TRBJ2-7
CASIQGGPSYEQYF
TGTGCCAGCATACAAGGGGGGCCCTCCTACGAGCAGTACTTC
>-|-|TRBV6-5|TRBJ1-1
CASTFRGNTEAFF
TGTGCCAGCACTTTTAGGGGGAACACTGAAGCTTTCTTT
>TRBD2|-|TRBV28|TRBJ2-2
CASSFLGAGGNTGELFF
TGTGCCAGCAGTTTTCTGGGAGCGGGGGGGAACACCGGGGAGCTGTTTTTT
>TRBD2|-|TRBV19|TRBJ2-1
CASKGTRSLRNEQFF
TGTGCCAGTAAAGGGACTAGATCCCTTCGCAATGAGCAGTTCTTC
>-|-|TRBV7-9|TRBJ2-3
CASNRDLNTQYF
TGTGCCAGCAACCGGGATTTGAATACGCAGTATTTT